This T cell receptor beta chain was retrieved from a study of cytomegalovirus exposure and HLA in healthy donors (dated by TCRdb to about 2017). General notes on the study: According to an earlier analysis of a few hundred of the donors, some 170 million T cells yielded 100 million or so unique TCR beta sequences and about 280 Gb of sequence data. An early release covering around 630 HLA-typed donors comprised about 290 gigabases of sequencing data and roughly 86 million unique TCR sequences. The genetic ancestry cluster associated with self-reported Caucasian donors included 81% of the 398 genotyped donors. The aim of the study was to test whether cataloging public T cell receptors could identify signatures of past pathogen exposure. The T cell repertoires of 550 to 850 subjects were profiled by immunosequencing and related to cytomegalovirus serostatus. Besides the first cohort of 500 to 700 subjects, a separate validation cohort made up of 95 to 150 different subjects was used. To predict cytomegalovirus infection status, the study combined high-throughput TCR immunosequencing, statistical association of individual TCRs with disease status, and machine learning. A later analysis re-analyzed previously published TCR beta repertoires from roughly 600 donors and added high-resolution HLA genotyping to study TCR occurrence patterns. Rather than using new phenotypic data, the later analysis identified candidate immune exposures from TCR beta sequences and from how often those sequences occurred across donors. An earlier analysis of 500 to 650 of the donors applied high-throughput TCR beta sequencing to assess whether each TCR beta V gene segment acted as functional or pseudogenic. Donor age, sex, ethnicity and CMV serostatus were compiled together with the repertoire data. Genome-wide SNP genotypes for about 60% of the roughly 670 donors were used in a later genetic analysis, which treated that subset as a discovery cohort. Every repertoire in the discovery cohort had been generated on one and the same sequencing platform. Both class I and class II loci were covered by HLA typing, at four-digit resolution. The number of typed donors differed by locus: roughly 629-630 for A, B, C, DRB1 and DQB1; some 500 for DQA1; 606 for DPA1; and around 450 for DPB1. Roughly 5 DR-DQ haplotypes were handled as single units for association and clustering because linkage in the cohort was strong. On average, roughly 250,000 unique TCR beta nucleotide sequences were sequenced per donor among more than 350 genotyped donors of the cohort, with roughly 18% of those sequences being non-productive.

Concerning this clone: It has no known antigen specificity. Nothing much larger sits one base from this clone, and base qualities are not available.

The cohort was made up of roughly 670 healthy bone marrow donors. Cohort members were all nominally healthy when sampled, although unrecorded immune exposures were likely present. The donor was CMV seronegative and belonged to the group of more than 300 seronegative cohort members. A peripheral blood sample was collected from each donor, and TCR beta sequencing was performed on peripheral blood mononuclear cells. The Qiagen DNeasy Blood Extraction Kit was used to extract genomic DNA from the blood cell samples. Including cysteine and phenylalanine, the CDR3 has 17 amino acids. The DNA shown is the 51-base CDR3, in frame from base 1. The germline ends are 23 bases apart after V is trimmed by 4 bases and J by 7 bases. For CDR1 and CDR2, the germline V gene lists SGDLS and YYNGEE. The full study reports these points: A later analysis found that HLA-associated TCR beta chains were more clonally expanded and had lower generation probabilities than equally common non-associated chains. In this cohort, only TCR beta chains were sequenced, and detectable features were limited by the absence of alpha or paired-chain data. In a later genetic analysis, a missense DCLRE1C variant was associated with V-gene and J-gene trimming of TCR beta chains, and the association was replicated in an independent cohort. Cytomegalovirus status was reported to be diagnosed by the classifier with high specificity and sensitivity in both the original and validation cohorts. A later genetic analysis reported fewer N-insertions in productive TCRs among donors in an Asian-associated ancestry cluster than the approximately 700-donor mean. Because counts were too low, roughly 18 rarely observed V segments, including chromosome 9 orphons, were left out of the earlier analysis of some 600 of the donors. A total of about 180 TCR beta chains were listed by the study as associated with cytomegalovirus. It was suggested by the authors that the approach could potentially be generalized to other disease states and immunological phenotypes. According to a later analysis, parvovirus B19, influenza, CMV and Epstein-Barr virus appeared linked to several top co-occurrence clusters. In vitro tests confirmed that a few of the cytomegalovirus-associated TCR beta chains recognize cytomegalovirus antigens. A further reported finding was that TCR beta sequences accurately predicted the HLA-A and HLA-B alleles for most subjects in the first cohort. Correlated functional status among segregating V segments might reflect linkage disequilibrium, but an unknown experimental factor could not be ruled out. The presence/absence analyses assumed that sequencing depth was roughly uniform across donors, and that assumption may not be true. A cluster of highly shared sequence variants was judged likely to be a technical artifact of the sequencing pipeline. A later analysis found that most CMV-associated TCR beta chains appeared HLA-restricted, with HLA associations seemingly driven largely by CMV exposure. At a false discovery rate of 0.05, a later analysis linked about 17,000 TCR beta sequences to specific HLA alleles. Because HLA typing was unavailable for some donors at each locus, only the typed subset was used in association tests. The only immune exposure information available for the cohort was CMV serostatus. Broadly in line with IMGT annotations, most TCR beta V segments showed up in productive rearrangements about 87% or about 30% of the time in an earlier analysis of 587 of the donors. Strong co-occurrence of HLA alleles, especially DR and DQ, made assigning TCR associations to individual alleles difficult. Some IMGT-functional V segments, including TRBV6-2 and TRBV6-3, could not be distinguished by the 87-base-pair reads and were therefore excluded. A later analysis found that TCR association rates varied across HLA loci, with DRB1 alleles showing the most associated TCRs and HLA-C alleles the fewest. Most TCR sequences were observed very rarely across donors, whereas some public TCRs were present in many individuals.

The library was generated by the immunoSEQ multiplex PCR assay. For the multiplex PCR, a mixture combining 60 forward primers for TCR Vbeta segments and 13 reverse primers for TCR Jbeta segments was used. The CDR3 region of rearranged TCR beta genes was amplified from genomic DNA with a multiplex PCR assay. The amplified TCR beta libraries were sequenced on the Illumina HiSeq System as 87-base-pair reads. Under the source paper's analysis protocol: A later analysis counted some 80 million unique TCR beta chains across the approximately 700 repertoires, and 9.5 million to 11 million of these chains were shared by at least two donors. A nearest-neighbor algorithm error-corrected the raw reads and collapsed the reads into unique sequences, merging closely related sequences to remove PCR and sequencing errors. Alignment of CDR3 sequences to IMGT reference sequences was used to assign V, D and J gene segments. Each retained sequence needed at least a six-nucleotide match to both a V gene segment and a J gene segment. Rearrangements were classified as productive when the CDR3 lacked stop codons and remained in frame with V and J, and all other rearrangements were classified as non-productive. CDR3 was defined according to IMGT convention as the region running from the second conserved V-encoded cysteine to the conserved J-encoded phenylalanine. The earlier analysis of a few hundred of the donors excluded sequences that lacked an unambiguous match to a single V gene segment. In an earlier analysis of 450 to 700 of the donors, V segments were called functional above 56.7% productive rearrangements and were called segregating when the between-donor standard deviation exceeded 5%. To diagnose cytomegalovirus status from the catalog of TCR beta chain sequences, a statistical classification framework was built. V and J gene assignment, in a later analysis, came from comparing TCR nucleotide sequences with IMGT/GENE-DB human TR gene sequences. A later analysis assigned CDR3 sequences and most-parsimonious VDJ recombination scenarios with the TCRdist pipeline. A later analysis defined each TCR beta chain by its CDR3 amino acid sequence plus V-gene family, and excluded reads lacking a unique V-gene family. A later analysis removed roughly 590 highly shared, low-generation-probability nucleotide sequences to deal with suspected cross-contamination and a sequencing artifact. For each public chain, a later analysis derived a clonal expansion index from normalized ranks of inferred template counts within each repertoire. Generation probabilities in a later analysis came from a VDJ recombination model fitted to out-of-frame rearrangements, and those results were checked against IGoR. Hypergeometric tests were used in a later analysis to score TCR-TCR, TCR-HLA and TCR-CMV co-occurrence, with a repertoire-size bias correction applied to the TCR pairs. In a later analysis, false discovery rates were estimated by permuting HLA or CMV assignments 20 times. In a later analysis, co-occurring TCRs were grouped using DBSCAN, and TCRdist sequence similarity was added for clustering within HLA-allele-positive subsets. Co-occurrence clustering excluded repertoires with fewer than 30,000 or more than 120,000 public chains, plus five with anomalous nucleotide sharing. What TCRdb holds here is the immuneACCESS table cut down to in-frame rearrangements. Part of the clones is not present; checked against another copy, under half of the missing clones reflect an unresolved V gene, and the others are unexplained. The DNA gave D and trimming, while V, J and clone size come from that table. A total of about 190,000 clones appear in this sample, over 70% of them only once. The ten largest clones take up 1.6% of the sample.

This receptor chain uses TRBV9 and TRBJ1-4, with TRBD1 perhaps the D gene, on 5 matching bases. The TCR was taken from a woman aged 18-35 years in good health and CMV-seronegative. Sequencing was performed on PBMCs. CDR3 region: CASSSELAGRYGEKLFF. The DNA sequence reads TGTGCCAGCAGCTCCGAACTGGCAGGGCGGTATGGTGAAAAACTGTTTTTT.